The 8 T cell receptor beta chains listed next were all sequenced from one sample in a study of CD4 T cells in relation to SARS-CoV-2 and coronaviruses (dated by TCRdb to about 2021). Library creation used the immunoSEQ multiplex PCR assay. TCRdb took over this immuneACCESS table, retaining in-frame rearrangements with V and J assigned. Such tables are incomplete; in checked studies, under half of the missing clones stem from an unresolved V gene, and the remainder is unexplained. The sample has some 65,000 clones on record, 87% of them singletons. The ten largest clones capture roughly 1.6% of the sample. CD4+ T cells from unexposed donors were collected before the COVID-19 pandemic (2011-2018). Sequencing used memory CD4+ T cells from PBMCs. The meaning of the sample's cell subset or site label: memory (non-naive) CD4+ T cells. These receptors all stem from a human donor in good health.

The rearrangement links TRBV7-9 to TRBJ2-1; 9 bases match TRBD2. Unmatched junction bases numbered 11, after V lost 0 bases and J lost 8 bases. The CDR3 length is 17 residues. The germline V gene has CDR1 SEHNR and CDR2 FQNEAQ (reference sequence). CDR3 sequence: CASSLAFGAGGPDEQFF. In nucleotides, the CDR3 is TGTGCCAGCAGCTTAGCTTTTGGAGCGGGGGGCCCCGATGAGCAGTTCTTC.

V and J are TRBV18 and TRBJ2-7, with D possibly called TRBD1 or TRBD2 (7 bases each). V lost 6 bases and J 1 base, leaving 16 bases between the germline ends. This CDR3 spans 15 amino acids. In germline, CDR1 is KGHSH, CDR2 LQKENI. For the CDR3, the DNA is TGTGCCAGCTCCTCGACAGGGAGGGAATCCTACGAGCAGTACTTC. Encoded protein: CASSSTGRESYEQYF.

V is TRBV2 and J is TRBJ2-2, with TRBD2 identical over 10 bases. V lost 6 bases, J lost 5 bases, and 3 bases stayed unmatched. Germline V gives CDR1 SNHLY, CDR2 FYNNEI. This CDR3 contains 14 residues. The CDR3 is CASSGTSETGELFF. Written as DNA, the CDR3 is TGTGCCAGCAGCGGGACTAGCGAGACCGGGGAGCTGTTTTTT. The complete variable domain, with remaining parts taken from reference TRBV2 and TRBJ2-2, reads EPEVTQTPSHQVTQMGQEVILRCVPISNHLYFYWYRQILGQKVEFLVSFYNNEISEKSEIFDDQFSVERPDGSNFTLKIRSTKLEDSAMYFCASSGTSETGELFFGEGSRLTVL.

The J gene is TRBJ2-5, the V gene TRBV5-1; 8 bases agree with TRBD1. The CDR3 loop spans 15 amino acids. The J segment lost 5 bases and the V segment lost 0 bases, leaving 6 bases of the junction unmatched. The germline V gene has CDR1 SGHRS and CDR2 YFSETQ. CDR3: CASSLVRGQEETQYF. The CDR3 DNA reads as TGCGCCAGCAGCTTGGTCAGGGGGCAGGAGGAGACCCAGTACTTC.

The chain has TRBV4-3 and TRBJ1-5; D uncertain. The CDR3 runs 13 residues. V lost 3 bases, J lost 5 bases, and 8 bases lay in between. Germline CDR1 LGHNA, CDR2 YSLEER. CDR3 residues: CASSQVSDQPQHF. CDR3 bases: TGCGCCAGCAGCCAGGTTAGTGATCAGCCCCAGCATTTT.

V is TRBV7-2 and J is TRBJ2-2; D perhaps matches TRBD2 (5 bases). Germline V gene sequence: CDR1 SGHTA, CDR2 FQGNSA. The ends were cut back, 7 bases at V and 7 bases at J, with 13 bases in the middle. The CDR3 consists of 13 residues. As DNA, the CDR3 is TGTGCCAGCAACACGCGGGCAAACGGGGAGCTGTTTTTT. Translating it yields CASNTRANGELFF.

The chain joins TRBV5-1 to TRBJ2-5, with 8 positions matching TRBD1. The germline CDR1 and CDR2 sequences are SGHRS and YFSETQ. V shed 4 bases, J shed 5 bases, and the junction held 10 bases outside the gene matches. The length of the CDR3 is 15 residues. The DNA for the CDR3 is TGCGCCAGCAGCCTAGACAGGGGAGGAGCCGAGACCCAGTACTTC. Amino acid sequence: CASSLDRGGAETQYF.

The chain employs TRBV5-1 and TRBJ2-1, with TRBD1 matching 9 bases. V shed 5 bases, J shed 12 bases, and the junction held 6 bases outside the gene matches. Germline V gives CDR1 SGHRS, CDR2 YFSETQ. The CDR3 runs to 12 residues. This chain's CDR3 is CASRETGGLQFF. CDR3 nucleotide sequence: TGCGCCAGCAGGGAGACAGGGGGGTTGCAGTTCTTC.